These 30 T cell receptor beta chains were sequenced from one sample in a study of technical replicates of blood from a handful of donors. Some clones are missing from TCRdb's copy, which holds only in-frame ones; the method was immunoSEQ multiplex PCR. The sample holds 60,000 to 85,000 clones, 85% to 95% seen once. The sample consisted of T cells isolated from PBMCs. Receptor source: a human donor in good health.

This clone was found once. V gene TRBV19 combines with J gene TRBJ2-7; TRBD2 might be the D (5 bases). The CDR3 totals 16 residues. Germline V gene lookup returns CDR1 LNHDA and CDR2 SQIVND (reference sequence). V shed 5 bases and J shed 7 bases, with 24 bases lying between them. The CDR3 here is CASSRQEDVRPGEQYF. Here the CDR3 DNA reads TGTGCCAGTAGTCGCCAGGAGGACGTGCGCCCGGGGGAGCAGTACTTC.

This chain joins TRBV7-8 and TRBJ2-7; TRBD1 matches at 10 bases. Germline V gene data show CDR1 as SGHVS and CDR2 as FQNEAQ. V lost 4 bases and J lost 5; bases outside the gene matches: 5. The CDR3 is 14 residues long. CDR3 nucleotide sequence: TGTGCCAGCAGCTATGGGACAGGGGATAACGAGCAGTACTTC. Protein: CASSYGTGDNEQYF.

This chain links TRBV11-2 with TRBJ1-5; 7 bases are a match to TRBD1. The CDR3 length is 15 residues. Germline loops: CDR1 SGHAT, CDR2 FQNNGV. V lost 2 bases, J lost 3 bases, and 4 bases stayed unmatched. CDR3 protein: CASSLNRGINQPQHF. For the CDR3, the DNA is TGTGCCAGCAGCTTAAACAGGGGTATCAATCAGCCCCAGCATTTT. Full variable domain (missing parts from reference TRBV11-2 and TRBJ1-5): EAGVAQSPRYKIIEKRQSVAFWCNPISGHATLYWYQQILGQGPKLLIQFQNNGVVDDSQLPKDRFSAERLKGVDSTLKIQPAKLEDSAVYLCASSLNRGINQPQHFGDGTRLSIL.

As concerns this clone: Mismatch with germline at one junction end may stem from a read error. This chain connects TRBV30 to TRBJ1-1, with a possible D match to TRBD1 (5 bases). CDR3 length equals 14 residues. CDR1 and CDR2 (germline): GTSNPN, SVGIG (reference sequence). As DNA, the CDR3 is TGTGCCTGGACTCAGAGGGGACTGAATACTGAAGCTTTCTTT. It encodes CAWTQRGLNTEAFF.

V and J are TRBV6-1 and TRBJ1-2; maybe TRBD1 (6 bases). Trimming left V 2 bases short and J 4 bases short, with 20 bases between. This CDR3 is 17 amino acids long. Germline CDR1 MNHNS, CDR2 SASEGT. Written as DNA, the CDR3 is TGTGCCAGCAGTGAATATCTCGGGGGGGGGCCGGGCTATGGCTACACCTTC. Protein product: CASSEYLGGGPGYGYTF.

The rearrangement joins TRBV7-8 to TRBJ1-2; TRBD1 agrees at 9 bases. This CDR3 region has 14 residues. After removal of 5 bases from V and 6 bases from J, the junction contained 7 bases not matched to a gene. The germline V gene encodes CDR1 SGHVS and CDR2 FQNEAQ. CDR3 DNA sequence: TGTGCCAGCAGCACAAACAGGGGGCGGGATGGCTACACCTTC. Encoded protein: CASSTNRGRDGYTF.

The chain links TRBV19 to TRBJ2-1, with TRBD2 matching over 12 bases. The V gene end was trimmed by 4 bases and the J gene end by 9 bases; junction bases not matched to a gene: 7. CDR3 length: 15 amino acids. CDR1 and CDR2 from the germline V gene are LNHDA and SQIVND (reference sequence). DNA for the CDR3: TGTGCCAGTAGTACGACTAGCGGGAGCGGGAGTGAGCAGTTCTTC. This encodes CASSTTSGSGSEQFF.

The chain has TRBV2 and TRBJ1-5; D is possibly TRBD1 (6 bases). This CDR3 has 16 residues. V was cut by 6 bases and J by 2 bases, with 17 bases left in between. Germline values: CDR1 SNHLY, CDR2 FYNNEI. In DNA, the CDR3 is TGTGCCAGCAGCCACGGACAGACAATGGGCAATCAGCCCCAGCATTTT. This gives the protein CASSHGQTMGNQPQHF.

V is TRBV6-5 and J is TRBJ1-2; 7 bases are shared with TRBD1. The CDR3 totals 13 residues. The V segment lost 6 bases and the J segment 5 bases; nucleotides outside the gene matches: 6. Germline values: CDR1 MNHEY, CDR2 SVGAGI. CDR3 bases: TGTGCCAGCAGGCGCCCGGGACAGTATGGCTACACCTTC. Translated: CASRRPGQYGYTF.

V is TRBV27 and J is TRBJ1-2, with TRBD1 matching over 7 bases. Germline CDR1 reads MNHEY; CDR2 reads SMNVEV (reference sequence). There are 14 residues in the CDR3. V gave up 10 bases and J gave up 7 bases; unmatched junction bases: 15. The CDR3 region is CATQLTGSMGGYTF. CDR3 sequence (DNA): TGTGCCACACAACTGACAGGGTCTATGGGTGGCTACACCTTC.

V gene TRBV7-9 combines with J gene TRBJ2-1; D perhaps matches TRBD2 (5 bases). The ends were cut back, 2 bases at V and 9 bases at J, with 17 bases in the middle. Germline values: CDR1 SEHNR, CDR2 FQNEAQ (reference sequence). CDR3 length: 15 residues. CDR3 residues: CASSLFTPRVGEQFF. The CDR3 nucleotides read TGTGCCAGCAGCTTATTCACACCGCGGGTGGGTGAGCAGTTCTTC. Based on the CDR3 plus reference TRBV7-9 and TRBJ2-1, the full variable domain is DTGVSQNPRHKITKRGQNVTFRCDPISEHNRLYWYRQTLGQGPEFLTYFQNEAQLEKSRLLSDRFSAERPKGSFSTLEIQRTEQGDSAMYLCASSLFTPRVGEQFFGPGTRLTVL.

The chain carries TRBV29-1 and TRBJ2-1; D uncertain. This CDR3 contains 12 residues. Germline CDR1 is SQVTM and CDR2 is ANQGSEA. V lost 4 bases and J 4 bases, leaving 8 bases between the germline ends. CDR3 nucleotides: TGCAGCGTTGTGTGGCCGTACAATGAGCAGTTCTTC. Translated, it gives CSVVWPYNEQFF.

The genes are TRBV7-9 and TRBJ2-7, with 8 bases fitting TRBD1. The germline V gene has CDR1 SEHNR and CDR2 FQNEAQ (reference sequence). The V and J ends lost 4 bases and 7 bases, in that order; junction bases with no gene match: 6. This CDR3 spans 13 amino acids. CDR3 amino acids: CASSSDRDREQYF. CDR3 in DNA: TGTGCCAGCAGCTCGGACAGGGACAGGGAGCAGTACTTC.

The gene calls are TRBV27 and TRBJ2-1, with D possibly matching TRBD2 (5 bases). With 6 bases removed from V and 1 base from J, the gap between germline ends came to 13 bases. This CDR3 spans 15 amino acids. Per the germline V gene, CDR1 is MNHEY and CDR2 is SMNVEV (reference sequence). CDR3 amino acids: CASRTAVQSYNEQFF. In DNA form, the CDR3 reads TGTGCCAGCAGAACAGCGGTTCAATCCTACAATGAGCAGTTCTTC.

V gene TRBV30 combines with J gene TRBJ2-6, with a weak D call TRBD2 (5 bases). This CDR3 is 15 amino acids long. The ends were cut back, 3 bases at V and 2 bases at J, with 11 bases in the middle. In germline, CDR1 is GTSNPN, CDR2 SVGIG (reference sequence). CDR3 DNA sequence: TGTGCCTGGAGCCTAGTGAGGGCTGGGGCCAACGTCCTGACTTTC. Translated: CAWSLVRAGANVLTF.

This chain links TRBV7-9 with TRBJ2-4; tentative D call: TRBD2 (5 bases). In germline, CDR1 is SEHNR, CDR2 FQNEAQ (reference sequence). V lost 6 bases and J lost 3, with 15 bases in between. The CDR3 loop spans 15 amino acids. The CDR3 nucleotides read TGTGCCAGCAGTCCCTTTAGCGTGGACAAAAACATTCAGTACTTC. It is translated as CASSPFSVDKNIQYF. Full variable domain (missing parts from reference TRBV7-9 and TRBJ2-4): DTGVSQNPRHKITKRGQNVTFRCDPISEHNRLYWYRQTLGQGPEFLTYFQNEAQLEKSRLLSDRFSAERPKGSFSTLEIQRTEQGDSAMYLCASSPFSVDKNIQYFGAGTRLSVL.

This chain joins TRBV27 and TRBJ2-1, with 14 positions matching TRBD2. CDR1 MNHEY and CDR2 SMNVEV come from the germline V gene (reference sequence). J lost 9 bases, V lost 0 bases, and 4 bases had no gene match. This CDR3 contains 16 residues. In nucleotides, the CDR3 is TGTGCCAGCAGTTTATCGGGGACTAGCGGGAGCTCTGAGCAGTTCTTC. Amino acids: CASSLSGTSGSSEQFF.

The chain combines TRBV5-1 with TRBJ2-7; D call uncertain. The CDR3 is made up of 11 amino acids. Between the trimmed V and J ends, which lost 5 bases and 3 bases, there was a span of 6 bases. Germline V CDR1 and CDR2: SGHRS, YFSETQ. This CDR3 is CASSSHYEQYF. Here the CDR3 DNA reads TGCGCCAGCAGTTCCCACTACGAGCAGTACTTC.

The chain carries TRBV19 and TRBJ2-7, with D possibly matching TRBD2 (6 bases). The CDR3 spans 14 residues. The V and J ends lost 2 bases and 4 bases respectively, with 12 bases between them. CDR1 and CDR2 (germline): LNHDA, SQIVND (reference sequence). As DNA, the CDR3 is TGTGCCAGTAGTATAACTGGTAGCGGTTACGAGCAGTACTTC. Translating it yields CASSITGSGYEQYF.

The gene calls are TRBV30 and TRBJ2-2; tentative D call: TRBD2 (6 bases). The CDR3 is 15 amino acids. V dropped 2 bases and J dropped 3 bases, with 13 bases sitting between them. Germline V gives CDR1 GTSNPN, CDR2 SVGIG (reference sequence). CDR3 nucleotide sequence: TGTGCCTGGAGTATCCCGGGAGCTCACACCGGGGAGCTGTTTTTT. This encodes CAWSIPGAHTGELFF.

The rearrangement uses TRBV7-3 and TRBJ2-3; 14 nucleotides agree with TRBD2. CDR1 is SGHTA, CDR2 FQGTGA, per germline. V shed 0 bases, J shed 5 bases, and the junction held 1 base outside the gene matches. This CDR3 contains 16 residues. The CDR3: CASSLTGTSGGDTQYF. The CDR3 DNA follows: TGTGCCAGCAGCTTAACCGGGACTAGCGGGGGAGATACGCAGTATTTT. Based on the CDR3 plus reference TRBV7-3 and TRBJ2-3, the full variable domain is GAGVSQTPSNKVTEKGKYVELRCDPISGHTALYWYRQSLGQGPEFLIYFQGTGAADDSGLPNDRFFAVRPEGSVSTLKIQRTERGDSAVYLCASSLTGTSGGDTQYFGPGTRLTVL.

This chain connects TRBV29-1 to TRBJ2-7; weak D call: TRBD1 (6 bases). The CDR3 is made up of 13 amino acids. Trimming removed 7 bases at V and 6 bases at J, with 19 bases between. From germline, CDR1 is SQVTM and CDR2 ANQGSEA. CDR3 loop: CSGRTVSGSEQYF. CDR3 sequence (DNA): TGCAGCGGTCGGACAGTGAGTGGTTCCGAGCAGTACTTC.

The rearrangement joins TRBV7-2 to TRBJ2-1, with 11 bases lining up with TRBD2. V lost 5 bases and J lost 3; bases outside the gene matches: 6. The germline V gene encodes CDR1 SGHTA and CDR2 FQGNSA. This CDR3 has 16 residues. The CDR3 nucleotides are TGTGCCAGCAGCCATCCTAGCGGGAGGTTCTACAATGAGCAGTTCTTC. Protein sequence: CASSHPSGRFYNEQFF. Drawing the rest from reference TRBV7-2 and TRBJ2-1, the complete variable domain is GAGVSQSPSNKVTEKGKDVELRCDPISGHTALYWYRQSLGQGLEFLIYFQGNSAPDKSGLPSDRFSAERTGGSVSTLTIQRTQQEDSAVYLCASSHPSGRFYNEQFFGPGTRLTVL.

J is TRBJ1-5 and V is TRBV29-1, with D perhaps TRBD1 (5 bases). The CDR3 consists of 13 residues. Germline V CDR1 and CDR2: SQVTM, ANQGSEA. Trimming pared 5 bases from V and 6 bases from J, leaving 14 bases between. CDR3 DNA sequence: TGCAGCGTTCGGACAAAGAATGGTCAGCCCCAGCATTTT. The encoded protein is CSVRTKNGQPQHF.

This clone was observed a handful of times. The chain couples TRBV18 to TRBJ1-1; maybe TRBD1 (6 bases). This CDR3 is built from 15 residues. V lost 4 bases and J lost 3, with 15 bases in between. Germline assignment: CDR1 KGHSH and CDR2 LQKENI. This CDR3 reads CASSQGQFGDTEAFF. CDR3 DNA sequence: TGTGCCAGCTCACAAGGACAGTTTGGTGACACTGAAGCTTTCTTT.

The J gene is TRBJ2-7, the V gene TRBV30; D is undetermined. The CDR3 is 13 amino acids. The germline CDR1 and CDR2 sequences are GTSNPN and SVGIG (reference sequence). The germline V and J ends were trimmed by 5 bases and 4 bases, with 15 bases remaining between them. The CDR3: CAWGSSGPYEQYF. The CDR3 nucleotides read TGTGCCTGGGGGTCATCAGGCCCTTACGAGCAGTACTTC. The full variable domain, with the rest looked up from reference TRBV30 and TRBJ2-7, is SQTIHQWPATLVQPVGSPLSLECTVEGTSNPNLYWYRQAAGRGLQLLFYSVGIGQISSEVPQNLSASRPQDRQFILSSKKLLLSDSGFYLCAWGSSGPYEQYFGPGTRLTVT.

V is TRBV2 and J is TRBJ2-1; 7 bases align to TRBD2. This CDR3 has 15 amino acids. V shed 6 bases, J shed 8 bases, and the junction held 13 bases outside the gene matches. Germline-derived CDR1 and CDR2 are SNHLY and FYNNEI. The CDR3 here is CASRERLAARYEQFF. The CDR3 DNA sequence: TGTGCCAGCAGGGAACGACTAGCTGCTAGGTATGAGCAGTTCTTC.

The count of this clone is one. CDR3 DNA: TGCAGCGTCCCATCCCGGCGCGGGGCATCCGATACGCAGTATTTT. Translation: CSVPSRRGASDTQYF. The chain links TRBV29-1 to TRBJ2-3; D is perhaps TRBD2 (6 bases). Trimming stripped 6 bases from V and 6 bases from J, with 22 bases between. CDR3 length: 15 residues. The germline gives CDR1 SQVTM, CDR2 ANQGSEA.

Worth noting for this clone: A junction boundary mismatches the germline segment, possibly from a read error. This chain links TRBV4-3 with TRBJ1-3, with no clear D. This CDR3 has 15 residues. Germline CDR1 is LGHNA and CDR2 is YSLEER. CDR3 sequence: CASSQDGRFGNTIYF. The CDR3 nucleotides are TGCGCCAGCAGTCAAGACGGTAGATTTGGAAACACCATATATTTT.

The V gene is TRBV5-8, the J gene TRBJ2-2; TRBD1 might be the D (5 bases). Germline CDR1 and CDR2: SGHTS and YDEGEE. The length of the CDR3 is 17 residues. Between the trimmed V and J ends, which lost 0 bases and 3 bases, there was a span of 15 bases. The CDR3 DNA is TGTGCCAGCAGCTTGGTATTCCCAGGGATATACACCGGGGAGCTGTTTTTT. Protein product: CASSLVFPGIYTGELFF.